These 7 T cell receptor beta chains were sequenced from one sample in a study of long-term antiretroviral therapy in people with HIV (dated by TCRdb to between 2021 and 2024). Sequencing of the TRB variable region was done with the immunoSEQ hsTCRB v3.0 assay at survey level resolution. TCRdb limited this immuneACCESS table to in-frame rearrangements with V and J called. A share of clones is missing; checked studies link under half to unresolved V genes, and the rest is unexplained. Across this sample there are fewer than 25,000 clones, with about nine tenths seen only once. The ten most abundant clones make up more than 6.5% of the sample. Sequenced here: unsorted PBMCs, sampled 1.8 years before starting antiretroviral therapy. These TCRs come from a woman in her 30s with HIV.

The J gene is TRBJ2-1, the V gene TRBV6-5; D is undetermined. The CDR3 loop spans 11 amino acids. V was clipped by 7 bases and J by 4 bases, with 5 bases between them. From germline, CDR1 is MNHEY and CDR2 SVGAGI. CDR3 nucleotides: TGTGCCAGCAACGGGTACAATGAGCAGTTCTTC. Translated, it gives CASNGYNEQFF.

The DNA of the CDR3 is TGTGCCAGCAGCCCTTGGTCAGGGTCGGACACCGGGGAGCTGTTTTTT. It translates to CASSPWSGSDTGELFF. The chain employs TRBV14 and TRBJ2-2; tentatively, D is TRBD1 (5 bases). V was clipped by 4 bases and J by 3 bases, with 15 bases between them. Germline loops: CDR1 SGHDN, CDR2 FVKESK. The CDR3 has 16 amino acids.

The chain recombines TRBV10-3 with TRBJ2-1, with D perhaps being TRBD1 or TRBD2 (5 bases each). Germline V CDR1 and CDR2: ENHRY, SYGVKD. This CDR3 contains 14 residues. The V and J ends lost 6 bases and 4 bases respectively, with 13 bases between them. The CDR3 nucleotides read TGTGCCATCAGGACCGGGACCACTTACAATGAGCAGTTCTTC. Translated, it gives CAIRTGTTYNEQFF.

This chain connects TRBV7-7 to TRBJ2-5, with 8 nucleotides matching TRBD2. V lost 3 bases to trimming and J lost 4 bases; unmatched junction nucleotides: 13. The V gene's germline CDR1 is SSHAT and CDR2 FNYEAQ (reference sequence). The CDR3 contains 17 residues. Here the CDR3 DNA reads TGTGCCAGCAGCTTGGGACCTGCGGGGGGTTTTGTAGAGACCCAGTACTTC. Its translation: CASSLGPAGGFVETQYF.

V usage is TRBV7-6 and J usage is TRBJ1-3; D remains ambiguous. V shed 1 base and J shed 0 bases, with 13 bases lying between them. This CDR3 has 17 residues. Per the germline V gene, CDR1 is SGHVS and CDR2 is FNYEAQ. CDR3 sequence: CASSLGGSVVSGNTIYF. The CDR3 coding sequence is TGTGCCAGCAGCTTAGGAGGATCGGTAGTCTCTGGAAACACCATATATTTT.

CDR3 in amino acids: CASSQVGQGATGELFF. The CDR3 DNA reads TGTGCCAGCAGCCAAGTAGGACAGGGGGCCACCGGGGAGCTGTTTTTT. V usage is TRBV4-2 and J usage is TRBJ2-2; 11 nucleotides match TRBD1. The V gene end was trimmed by 1 base and the J gene end by 4 bases; junction bases not matched to a gene: 2. The CDR3 is 16 amino acids. Germline lookup yields CDR1 LGHNA and CDR2 YNFKEQ.

This chain links TRBV29-1 with TRBJ1-1; unclear D gene. Germline V lookup: CDR1 SQVTM, CDR2 ANQGSEA. V was shortened by 4 bases and J by 11 bases, with 20 bases between the two germline ends. CDR3 length equals 13 residues. CDR3 residues: CSVGFGDGRLAFF. In DNA form, the CDR3 reads TGCAGCGTTGGGTTTGGAGATGGGAGGTTGGCTTTCTTT.